A single T cell receptor beta chain is shown here with its context. This sample is part of a study of blood T cell repertoires in COVID-19. Study background: Donors in the United States, Italy and Spain gave samples during acute or convalescent COVID-19.

Authors' analysis steps: Counts of nucleated cells, estimated from reference gene primer amplification, were obtained. Only in-frame clones appear in the TCRdb table, and some are missing; sequencing was by immunoSEQ multiplex PCR. Clone size and the V and J calls come from that table; the DNA yielded D and trimming. Of approximately 70,000 clones listed, roughly 90% are singletons. Seattle patients were enrolled while actively infected and followed longitudinally. Germline CDR1 SGHNT, CDR2 YYREEE (reference sequence). CDR3 size: 15 residues. Trimming pared 5 bases from V and 3 bases from J, leaving 15 bases between.

The gene calls are TRBV5-4 and TRBJ1-3; perhaps TRBD1 as D (5 bases). The receptor's source is a man in his forties with COVID-19, enrolled during active disease. The sample was peripheral blood. The CDR3 loop reads CASSRTGGGGNTIYF. CDR3 sequence (DNA): TGTGCCAGCAGTCGTACCGGGGGAGGTGGAAACACCATATATTTT.